Below, 3 T cell receptor beta chains from the same sample are listed, as sequenced in a study of cytomegalovirus exposure and HLA in healthy donors. Vbeta (60) and Jbeta (13) primers were used in the PCR. Here immunoSEQ multiplex PCR was the method, and the copy in TCRdb shows in-frame clones only, minus some. Found here are around 130,000 clones, roughly 76% of them singletons; the top ten hold 2.1%. The sample consisted of PBMCs. These receptors were taken from a man aged 25-45 years in good health and CMV-seronegative.

The chain has TRBV6-1 and TRBJ1-1, with D tentatively TRBD1 (5 bases). With 2 bases removed from V and 5 bases from J, the gap between germline ends came to 12 bases. This CDR3 has 14 amino acids. Germline CDR1 MNHNS, CDR2 SASEGT. The CDR3 sequence is CASSEPQGWTEAFF. DNA for the CDR3: TGTGCCAGCAGTGAACCCCAGGGATGGACTGAAGCTTTCTTT.

Of note for this clone: An end of the junction does not agree with germline; a read error may underlie this. V usage is TRBV27 and J usage is TRBJ1-5; D is possibly TRBD1 (5 bases). The germline V gene encodes CDR1 MNHEY and CDR2 SMNVEV (reference sequence). The CDR3 consists of 10 residues. The CDR3 protein is CASSWMGGGF. In nucleotides, the CDR3 is TGTGCCAGCAGTTGGATGGGGGGGGGATTT.

This clone was seen ten or more times. The V gene is TRBV6-4, the J gene TRBJ2-2; possible D gene TRBD2, 5 bases. The CDR3 runs to 13 residues. Germline CDR1 is MRHNA and CDR2 is SNTAGT. Trimming stripped 2 bases from V and 4 bases from J, with 5 bases between. CDR3 in DNA: TGTGCCAGCAGTGACACTAGCACCGGGGAGCTGTTTTTT. Translated: CASSDTSTGELFF.